The TCR beta chain under discussion was sequenced for a study of cytomegalovirus exposure and HLA in healthy donors. General study findings and limits: Both high specificity and high sensitivity reportedly marked the classifier's diagnosis of cytomegalovirus status. Among TCR sequences, most were rare, though some public TCRs appeared in many donors. A few chains tied to CMV proved CMV antigen-specific in vitro.

The protocol was immunoSEQ multiplex PCR, while the TCRdb copy is restricted to in-frame clones and leaves out a portion. The sample records roughly 56,000 clones, more than 85% being singletons. The CDR3 contains 13 residues. Germline loops: CDR1 LGHNA, CDR2 YNFKEQ. Germline trimming cut 6 bases from V and 6 bases from J; bases unmatched to any gene: 0. As to this clone: The antigen is not known.

The clonotype was recovered from a woman under 40 in good health and CMV-seronegative. The sample was PBMCs. This rearrangement joins TRBV4-2 to TRBJ2-1; 12 bases match TRBD2. The DNA of the CDR3 is TGTGCCAGCAGGACTAGCGGGGGCAATGAGCAGTTCTTC. It encodes CASRTSGGNEQFF.